This TCR beta chain was captured in a study of cytomegalovirus exposure and HLA in healthy donors. Whole-study results and caveats: TCR beta sequences numbering under 20,000 were associated with HLA alleles at 0.05 false discovery rate in a later analysis. The authors judged a highly shared variant cluster likely a sequencing artifact. The authors enumerated 150 to 200 TCR beta chains as linked to cytomegalovirus.

Vbeta (60) and Jbeta (13) primers were used in the PCR. Produced via immunoSEQ multiplex PCR; TCRdb's table is partial and in-frame only. The sample comprises 150,000 to 200,000 clones, around 82% of which are singletons, and 13% rests with the top ten. Note on this clone: The antigen is unknown.

The V gene's germline CDR1 is SGHRS and CDR2 YFSETQ. Trimming took off 0 bases at V and 4 bases at J, with 10 bases between the two ends. There are 14 residues in the CDR3. Sequencing was carried out using PBMCs. The gene calls are TRBV5-1 and TRBJ1-1; D is ambiguous. The TCR sequence derives from a woman in her fifties or sixties in good health and CMV-seropositive. The CDR3 DNA sequence: TGCGCCAGCAGCTTGGTTGTAACGGGCACTGAAGCTTTCTTT. Protein product: CASSLVVTGTEAFF.